Following are 22 T cell receptor beta chains from one sample sequenced in a study of cytomegalovirus exposure and HLA in healthy donors. The method was immunoSEQ multiplex PCR; TCRdb's version includes in-frame clones alone and lacks a portion of them. The sample contains fewer than 200,000 clones, about 90% of which appear only once. The specimen sequenced was PBMCs. These receptor sequences come from a woman between 25 and 40 years old in good health and CMV-seronegative.

The CDR3 DNA reads as TGCGCCAGCAGCCAACCCGGACTAGCGGGAGTCTATGAGCAGTTCTTC. It encodes CASSQPGLAGVYEQFF. The chain couples TRBV4-1 to TRBJ2-1; TRBD2 matches 13 bases. This CDR3 is 16 amino acids long. V lost 2 bases and J lost 8; bases outside the gene matches: 6. The V gene's germline CDR1 is MGHRA and CDR2 YSYEKL.

The chain links TRBV4-1 to TRBJ2-3, with TRBD2 identical over 8 bases. The junction had 5 bases not matched to a gene; V was cut back by 0 bases and J by 6 bases. In germline, CDR1 is MGHRA, CDR2 YSYEKL. The CDR3 is 15 amino acids. CDR3 DNA sequence: TGCGCCAGCAGCCAAGATCGGGGGGGCTTCGATACGCAGTATTTT. It specifies CASSQDRGGFDTQYF.

This chain uses TRBV6-6 with TRBJ2-3, with 11 bases lining up with TRBD2. Germline CDR1 reads MNHNY; CDR2 reads SVGAGI (reference sequence). The V and J ends lost 2 bases and 6 bases, in that order; junction bases with no gene match: 7. CDR3 length: 16 amino acids. CDR3 in DNA: TGTGCCAGCAGTTACGCCGGGACTAGCGGAACGGATACGCAGTATTTT. Its protein is CASSYAGTSGTDTQYF.

This clone showed up just once. J is TRBJ2-1 and V is TRBV5-6; D tentatively reads TRBD1 or TRBD2 (5 bases each). The CDR3 spans 14 residues. Germline CDR1 reads SGHDT; CDR2 reads YYEEEE. The V and J ends lost 3 bases and 7 bases respectively, with 14 bases between them. For the CDR3, the DNA is TGTGCCAGCAGCTGGGGGACGGCGGCGAATGAGCAGTTCTTC. This gives the protein CASSWGTAANEQFF.

This clone was detected only a few times. The chain carries TRBV11-2 and TRBJ2-2; D assignment may be TRBD1 or TRBD2 (5 bases each). V lost 4 bases and J lost 0, with 12 bases in between. The germline CDR1 and CDR2 sequences are SGHAT and FQNNGV. The CDR3 covers 16 residues. This CDR3 is CASSSWWGTNTGELFF. In DNA, the CDR3 is TGTGCCAGCAGCTCCTGGTGGGGGACGAACACCGGGGAGCTGTTTTTT. Full variable domain (missing parts from reference TRBV11-2 and TRBJ2-2): EAGVAQSPRYKIIEKRQSVAFWCNPISGHATLYWYQQILGQGPKLLIQFQNNGVVDDSQLPKDRFSAERLKGVDSTLKIQPAKLEDSAVYLCASSSWWGTNTGELFFGEGSRLTVL.

The genes are TRBV19 and TRBJ1-2; D is undetermined. Germline-derived CDR1 and CDR2 are LNHDA and SQIVND (reference sequence). CDR3 length: 11 amino acids. V was trimmed by 8 bases and J by 5 bases, leaving 9 bases between them. For the CDR3, the DNA is TGTGCCAGTGCAGGCTGGTATGGCTACACCTTC. As protein: CASAGWYGYTF.

The chain uses TRBV15 and TRBJ1-2; no clear D. V dropped 1 base and J dropped 7 bases, with 13 bases sitting between them. Germline V gives CDR1 LNHNV, CDR2 YYDKDF (reference sequence). The CDR3 spans 14 residues. The CDR3 DNA reads TGTGCCACCAGCAGAGTGGTCGGGATCTCTGGCTACACCTTC. Encoded protein: CATSRVVGISGYTF.

The chain uses TRBV27 and TRBJ2-2; TRBD2 matches at 10 bases. The germline gives CDR1 MNHEY, CDR2 SMNVEV (reference sequence). V trimming: 5 bases; J trimming: 5 bases; junction bases outside the gene matches: 11. The CDR3 consists of 17 residues. The CDR3 DNA sequence: TGTGCCAGCAGTAGCACCCCTAGCGGGAGAAGGACCGGGGAGCTGTTTTTT. Protein sequence: CASSSTPSGRRTGELFF.

This clone was counted a few times. This chain links TRBV7-3 with TRBJ2-7; TRBD2 is a possible D gene (6 bases). V lost 5 bases and J 6 bases, leaving 14 bases between the germline ends. This CDR3 is 13 amino acids long. From germline, CDR1 is SGHTA and CDR2 FQGTGA. CDR3 DNA: TGTGCCAGCAGCATCGGAGCGGGTCTCGAGCAGTACTTC. Protein sequence: CASSIGAGLEQYF.

V gene TRBV27 combines with J gene TRBJ1-1, with no clear D. The CDR3 is 11 residues long. V was pared by 5 bases and J by 8 bases, with 9 bases between. CDR1 and CDR2 (germline): MNHEY, SMNVEV (reference sequence). DNA of the CDR3: TGTGCCAGCAGTACCGAGGACGAAGCTTTCTTT. Translating it yields CASSTEDEAFF.

The chain recombines TRBV2 with TRBJ1-5, with a weak D call TRBD1 (6 bases). This CDR3 is built from 17 residues. Trimming pared 0 bases from V and 5 bases from J, leaving 17 bases between. Germline V lookup: CDR1 SNHLY, CDR2 FYNNEI. The chain's CDR3 is CASSEALPGGPHQPQHF. The CDR3 nucleotides are TGTGCCAGCAGTGAAGCGCTTCCGGGGGGGCCTCATCAGCCCCAGCATTTT.

Of note for this clone: The germline gene is not matched at one end of the junction; a read error may be the cause. V gene TRBV12-5 combines with J gene TRBJ2-7; 10 nucleotides match TRBD1. Germline assignment: CDR1 LGHNT and CDR2 FRNRAP. The CDR3 is 12 residues long. The CDR3 is CASGKDRGPPHF. The CDR3 nucleotides read TGTGCTAGTGGTAAAGACAGGGGGCCCCCGCACTTC.

The V gene is TRBV15, the J gene TRBJ1-1; 8 bases align to TRBD1. CDR3 length: 19 residues. After removal of 1 base from V and 8 bases from J, the junction contained 21 bases not matched to a gene. The germline CDR1 and CDR2 sequences are LNHNV and YYDKDF (reference sequence). The CDR3 is CATSRGDRRRGWIREEAFF. Here the CDR3 DNA reads TGTGCCACCAGCAGAGGGGACAGGCGACGCGGATGGATTCGGGAGGAAGCTTTCTTT. Combining the CDR3 with reference TRBV15 and TRBJ1-1 gives the whole variable domain DAMVIQNPRYQVTQFGKPVTLSCSQTLNHNVMYWYQQKSSQAPKLLFHYYDKDFNNEADTPDNFQSRRPNTSFCFLDIRSPGLGDTAMYLCATSRGDRRRGWIREEAFFGQGTRLTVV.

The rearrangement joins TRBV2 to TRBJ2-1, with TRBD1 identical over 9 bases. J lost 4 bases, V lost 9 bases, and 7 bases had no gene match. Looked up from germline, CDR1 is SNHLY and CDR2 is FYNNEI. CDR3 length equals 14 residues. For the CDR3, the DNA is TGTGCCAGAGCCGACAGGGGGGATTACAATGAGCAGTTCTTC. It specifies CARADRGDYNEQFF. Drawing the rest from reference TRBV2 and TRBJ2-1, the complete variable domain is EPEVTQTPSHQVTQMGQEVILRCVPISNHLYFYWYRQILGQKVEFLVSFYNNEISEKSEIFDDQFSVERPDGSNFTLKIRSTKLEDSAMYFCARADRGDYNEQFFGPGTRLTVL.

This chain joins TRBV4-1 and TRBJ2-7, with TRBD2 matching 7 bases. J was trimmed by 2 bases and V by 0 bases; bases with no gene match: 7. Germline V gives CDR1 MGHRA, CDR2 YSYEKL. The CDR3 totals 16 residues. Written as DNA, the CDR3 is TGCGCCAGCAGCCAAGATGAGCGGGGATACACCTACGAGCAGTACTTC. Translating gives CASSQDERGYTYEQYF.

The chain employs TRBV7-3 and TRBJ1-1, with TRBD1 identical over 7 bases. After removal of 3 bases from V and 2 bases from J, the junction contained 3 bases not matched to a gene. The CDR3 has 14 residues. The germline V gene encodes CDR1 SGHTA and CDR2 FQGTGA. CDR3 protein: CASSFEGGNTEAFF. Written as DNA, the CDR3 is TGTGCCAGCAGCTTTGAAGGGGGCAACACTGAAGCTTTCTTT.

This chain links TRBV28 with TRBJ1-4; possible D gene TRBD1, 5 bases. Germline-derived CDR1 and CDR2 are MDHEN and SYDVKM. V dropped 8 bases and J dropped 7 bases, with 11 bases sitting between them. This CDR3 spans 12 amino acids. The CDR3 protein is CASFSGGEKLFF. CDR3 in DNA: TGTGCCAGCTTTTCCGGGGGTGAAAAACTGTTTTTT.

The chain recombines TRBV19 with TRBJ2-3; D perhaps matches TRBD1 (5 bases). Germline-derived CDR1 and CDR2 are LNHDA and SQIVND (reference sequence). The V and J ends lost 5 bases and 4 bases respectively, with 10 bases between them. This CDR3 comprises 13 residues. Here the CDR3 DNA reads TGTGCCAGTAGTTGGCAGGGCTCAGATACGCAGTATTTT. Amino acids: CASSWQGSDTQYF.

The chain is built from TRBV5-1 and TRBJ2-7; TRBD1 agrees at 8 bases. From germline, CDR1 is SGHRS and CDR2 YFSETQ. The V and J ends lost 0 bases and 3 bases, in that order; junction bases with no gene match: 5. The CDR3 spans 15 residues. CDR3 nucleotides: TGCGCCAGCAGCTTGGCTCAGGGGGCGAACTACGAGCAGTACTTC. Translated: CASSLAQGANYEQYF.

This clone has just one count. The chain joins TRBV4-2 to TRBJ2-1, with D unclear. Trimming took 1 base from V and 15 from J, leaving 19 bases between them. The CDR3 extends over 14 amino acids. The germline V gene has CDR1 LGHNA and CDR2 YNFKEQ. CDR3 sequence: CASSQGRSLGLMFF. The DNA for the CDR3 is TGTGCCAGCAGCCAAGGACGTTCGCTAGGATTAATGTTCTTC.

The chain links TRBV27 to TRBJ1-4; D is undetermined. The CDR3 extends over 15 amino acids. CDR1 MNHEY and CDR2 SMNVEV come from the germline V gene (reference sequence). Trimming removed 6 bases at V and 4 bases at J, with 15 bases between. CDR3 bases: TGTGCCAGCAGGGCAGGCACGGCCTATAATGAAAAACTGTTTTTT. It codes for CASRAGTAYNEKLFF.

The rearrangement links TRBV5-1 to TRBJ2-7, with 7 bases aligning to TRBD1. This CDR3 has 14 residues. Trimming at V came to 1 base and at J to 3 bases, leaving 4 bases not matched to a gene. Germline CDR1 reads SGHRS; CDR2 reads YFSETQ. CDR3 bases: TGCGCCAGCAGCTTGACAGGGGTTAACTACGAGCAGTACTTC. Its protein is CASSLTGVNYEQYF.